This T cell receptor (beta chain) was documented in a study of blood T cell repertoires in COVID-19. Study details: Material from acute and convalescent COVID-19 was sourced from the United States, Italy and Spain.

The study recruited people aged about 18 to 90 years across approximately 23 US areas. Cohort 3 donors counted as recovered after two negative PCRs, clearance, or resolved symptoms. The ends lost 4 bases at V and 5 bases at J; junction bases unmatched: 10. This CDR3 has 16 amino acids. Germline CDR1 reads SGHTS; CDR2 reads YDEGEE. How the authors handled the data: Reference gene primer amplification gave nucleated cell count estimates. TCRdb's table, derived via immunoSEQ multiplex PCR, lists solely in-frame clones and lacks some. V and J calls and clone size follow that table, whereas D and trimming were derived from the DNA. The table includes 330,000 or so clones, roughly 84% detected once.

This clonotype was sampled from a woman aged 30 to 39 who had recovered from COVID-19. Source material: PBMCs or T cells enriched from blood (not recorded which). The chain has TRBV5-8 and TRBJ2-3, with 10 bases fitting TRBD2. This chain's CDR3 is CASSPEVLAGKDTQYF. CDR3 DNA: TGTGCCAGCAGCCCGGAGGTACTAGCGGGAAAAGATACGCAGTATTTT.